This T cell receptor (beta chain) was recovered during a study of radiation and T cells in renal cell carcinoma (dated by TCRdb to the early 2020s). Context from the whole study: The samples were drawn from a clinical trial, where primary renal cell carcinomas were treated with 15 Gy of stereotactic body radiation therapy and then removed by nephrectomy 4 weeks afterward. In total, 50 to 60 samples, comprising 26 tumors and some 27 peripheral blood samples, were subjected to TCR beta sequencing. Across all 55 or so samples, 4,016,671 unique CDR3 nucleotide sequences, encoding 2,658,974 unique CDR3 amino acid sequences, were identified.

General study outcomes and caveats: With a single-armed trial design, the study had no way to address how radiation dose or scheduling affects the TCR repertoire. Changes in the blood repertoire were not tracked past 4 weeks after treatment. Because pretreatment tumor biopsies were not available, the study could not determine whether clonotypes were already present within the tumor at baseline. In blood, the top tumor clonotypes increased between baseline and 2 weeks post-radiation and then shrank by 4 weeks, which suggests that tumor-resident clones expanded only transiently.

The immunoSEQ kit was used, according to the manufacturer's recommendations, to generate TCR beta libraries from genomic DNA. For library preparation, a first multiplex PCR was performed with proprietary primers, followed by a second PCR in which unique barcodes were added, and bead cleanups were performed after each round. A positive control reaction and a negative control reaction, both provided in the kit, were run with every batch of samples. The final libraries were assessed on an Agilent 4200 TapeStation D1000 ScreenTape, pooled by volume, and quantified by qPCR. Sequencing was performed on an Illumina NextSeq500 with a MidOutput 150-cycle cartridge, and 156 Read1 and 15 Index1 cycles were run with kit custom primers. The pooled library was loaded at around 0.98 pM, with an approximately 20% PhiX control spiked in. The published analysis was carried out like this. The vendor-processed data were analyzed in R, and a clonotype was defined as all T cells that share the same CDR3 nucleotide sequence. In the clone abundance analyses, frequencies were normalized to the 10,000 most abundant clones in each sample. Public T cell clones, which averaged fewer than five per sample, were excluded before analysis. An abundance difference of at least 32-fold between compartments was the criterion for calling clonotypes tumor-enriched or baseline blood-enriched. A beta-binomial differential abundance model was used to identify clonotypes that expanded or contracted between blood time points. Tumor-blood repertoire similarity was measured with the Baroni-Urbani and Buser coefficient, and group comparisons used two-tailed Wilcoxon tests in R. This immuneACCESS table, as held by TCRdb, lists in-frame sequences with V and J called but not all clones. Of the missing ones, under half trace to an unresolved V gene in checked studies; the others have no known cause. V and J calls and clone size are as listed in that table; D and trimming were resolved from the DNA. This sample comprises some 150,000 clones, about 88% of them detected only once. More than 10% of the sample belongs to the ten largest clones.

Sample time point, as interpreted from the label and publication: baseline pretreatment blood. The treatment or condition tag for this specimen amounts to: 15 Gy SBRT to primary tumor, nephrectomy 4 weeks later. To follow tumor-enriched clonotypes, peripheral blood was collected serially from radiation-treated patients at baseline and again at 2 weeks and 4 weeks after SBRT. Renal cell carcinoma with clear cell pathology was present in all patients. The QIAamp DNA Blood Mini Kit (Qiagen) was used to prepare genomic DNA for TCR sequencing. Only samples passing all quality control checks were included in the analyses. Concerning this clone itself: What this receptor recognizes is not known. No much larger clone exists at a distance of one base, and base qualities are not known.

The junction shows trimming of 3 bases on V and 6 bases on J, plus 11 bases between the germline ends. From cysteine to phenylalanine, the CDR3 is 13 amino acids long. The DNA shown is the 39-base CDR3, in frame from base 1. Per the germline V gene, SGHDN is the CDR1 and FVKESK is the CDR2. This TCR was recovered from a woman between 45 and 65 years old with renal cell carcinoma. Sequencing was performed on blood, taken from a patient whose treatment included radiotherapy and nephrectomy. The sequence is built from TRBV14 and TRBJ1-1, with no confident D gene call. The CDR3 region has the sequence CASSHLGGPEAFF. The nucleotides are TGTGCCAGCAGCCATCTAGGTGGACCTGAAGCTTTCTTT.